Sequencing of this T cell receptor beta chain was carried out in a study of CD8 T cells in ankylosing spondylitis. Study-wide results and limits: Seemingly distinctive of ankylosing spondylitis blood was a TCR beta motif formed by eight highly homologous variants. Earlier literature documents some of the motif variants in reactive arthritis synovial fluid and blood. The authors reported significant enrichment of disease-linked clones in matched ankylosing spondylitis synovial fluid. Disease-linked clones were found to be CD8+ and relatively rare in peripheral blood.

This clonotype was counted at least ten times. Antigen unknown. Preparation of TCR beta libraries was done by quantitative 5'-RACE with molecular barcodes. TCRdb recomputed calls from the 5' RACE reads with MiXCR, one row per CDR3 protein. In the table there are 500,000 to 650,000 distinct CDR3 sequences, less than 6% of which are singletons. Specimen: blood, either unsorted or a sorted T cell fraction (not recorded which). The clonotype comes from a male donor with ankylosing spondylitis.

The chain's CDR3 is CASSLSSGMPQHF. Written as DNA, the CDR3 is TGTGCCAGCAGCTTATCTAGCGGGATGCCCCAGCATTTT. This chain uses TRBV11-2 with TRBJ1-5; D unresolved. Trimming removed 2 bases from V and 9 bases from J, with 11 bases in between. The CDR3 has 13 amino acids. Germline CDR1 SGHAT, CDR2 FQNNGV.